A few counts support the clone carrying this T cell receptor beta chain. These data originate in a study of T-cell reconstitution after alpha-beta-depleted transplantation in children. Trimming shortened V by 1 base and J by 4 bases, and 17 bases separated the two germline ends. In germline, CDR1 is SGHRS, CDR2 YFSETQ. CDR3 length: 16 residues. It was with unique molecular identifiers that the TCRbeta library was prepared. TCRdb re-called the PCR reads with MiXCR, one entry per CDR3 protein. Found here are 250,000 to 350,000 distinct CDR3 sequences, more than 20% of them singletons; the top ten hold approximately 11%.

The sequence came from a male patient under 18 who had a stem cell transplant for acute lymphoblastic leukemia, so the T cells may come from the graft donor. The chain recombines TRBV5-1 with TRBJ1-2; D is undetermined. Specimen: PBMCs, mostly from graft donor cells, collected 180 days after TCRalphabeta/CD19-depleted stem cell transplant. CDR3 DNA: TGCGCCAGCAGCTTGAGGGCAGCCCGGGATACCTATGGCTACACCTTC. It yields the protein CASSLRAARDTYGYTF.